This TCR beta chain stems from a study of regulatory T cells in long-lasting Graves disease. Whole-study findings and limits: TCR diversity in persistent Graves' patients was below that of newly diagnosed ones. Authors noted too few samples as a limitation.

This clonotype was seen repeatedly, ten times or more. What it binds is unknown. V lost 8 bases and J 5 bases, leaving 15 bases between the germline ends. The CDR3 has 14 residues. CDR3 regions were amplified by Arm-PCR using iRepertoire HTBI primers to build TCR beta libraries. In the original processing: Identification of gene segments yielded some 60 TRBV and about 14 TRBJ across samples. TCRdb called the multiplex PCR reads again in MiXCR, with one record for every CDR3 protein. It is TCRdb's table, rather than the study itself, that gives the V and J calls and clone size. The data hold approximately 300,000 distinct CDR3 sequences, with 15% to 20% observed a single time. Time point reported: newly diagnosed GD, antithyroid drugs for less than 3 months. PBMCs provided the RNA from which the TCR library was made. The diagnosis of Graves' disease used American Thyroid Association guidelines.

J is TRBJ2-2 and V is TRBV12-3 or TRBV12-4, with D possibly being TRBD2 (7 bases). The source was peripheral blood mononuclear cells (PBMCs), collected at new diagnosis, from a patient treated with antithyroid drugs. The clonotype was recovered from a female donor with Graves disease. The CDR3 reads CASGGRGSTGELFF. The CDR3 nucleotides are TGTGCCAGCGGTGGGAGGGGGAGTACCGGGGAGCTGTTTTTT.